This TCR beta chain was documented in a study of blood T cell repertoires in COVID-19. Trimming removed 5 bases from V and 6 bases from J; junction bases left unmatched: 3. Germline-derived CDR1 and CDR2 are MRHNA and SNTAGT. CDR3 length: 14 residues. Sequenced by immunoSEQ multiplex PCR; TCRdb stores in-frame clones only, minus some. The table includes approximately 260,000 clones, around 91% detected once. While infection was still active, Seattle patients were enrolled and then followed longitudinally. The chain uses TRBV6-4 and TRBJ2-1; 11 bases fit TRBD1. The receptor's source is a woman aged 55-70 years with COVID-19, enrolled during active disease. Sample: peripheral blood. The CDR3 spells CASSPGTGGNEQFF. The CDR3 nucleotides read TGTGCCAGCAGTCCCGGGACAGGGGGCAATGAGCAGTTCTTC.